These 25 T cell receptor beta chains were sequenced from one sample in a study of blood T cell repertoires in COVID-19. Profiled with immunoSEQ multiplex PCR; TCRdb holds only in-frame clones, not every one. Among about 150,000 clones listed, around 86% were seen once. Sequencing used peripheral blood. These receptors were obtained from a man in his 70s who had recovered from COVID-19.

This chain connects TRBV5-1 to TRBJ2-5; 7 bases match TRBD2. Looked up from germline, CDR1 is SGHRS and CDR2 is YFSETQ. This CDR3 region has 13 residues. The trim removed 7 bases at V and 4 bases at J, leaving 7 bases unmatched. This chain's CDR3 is CASAAAGRETQYF. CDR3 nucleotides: TGCGCCAGCGCGGCAGCGGGAAGAGAGACCCAGTACTTC.

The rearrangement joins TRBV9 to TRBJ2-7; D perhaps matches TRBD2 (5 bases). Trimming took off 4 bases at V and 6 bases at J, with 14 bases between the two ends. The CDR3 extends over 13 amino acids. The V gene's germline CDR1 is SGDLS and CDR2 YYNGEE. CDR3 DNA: TGTGCCAGCAGCTTCCTGTCGGGGTCCGAGCAGTACTTC. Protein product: CASSFLSGSEQYF.

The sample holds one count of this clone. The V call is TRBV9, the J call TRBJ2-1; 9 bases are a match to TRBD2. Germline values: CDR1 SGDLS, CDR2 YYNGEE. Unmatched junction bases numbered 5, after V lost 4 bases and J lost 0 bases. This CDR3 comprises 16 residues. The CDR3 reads CASSKGTSSSYNEQFF. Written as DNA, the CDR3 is TGTGCCAGCAGCAAGGGGACTAGCAGCTCCTACAATGAGCAGTTCTTC.

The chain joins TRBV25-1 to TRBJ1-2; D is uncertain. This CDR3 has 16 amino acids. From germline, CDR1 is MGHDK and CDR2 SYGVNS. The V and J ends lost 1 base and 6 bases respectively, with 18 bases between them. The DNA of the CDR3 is TGTGCCAGCAGTGAATCACTTGGAGGACGCCCAGATGGCTACACCTTC. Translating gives CASSESLGGRPDGYTF.

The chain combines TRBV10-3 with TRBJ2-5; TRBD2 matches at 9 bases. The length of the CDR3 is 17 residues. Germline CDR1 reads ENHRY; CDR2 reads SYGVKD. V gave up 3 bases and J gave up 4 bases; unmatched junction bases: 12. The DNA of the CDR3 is TGTGCCATCAGTGAAGTTGCGGGAGGGCCGTTTGGAGAGACCCAGTACTTC. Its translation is CAISEVAGGPFGETQYF.

In nucleotides, the CDR3 is TGTGCCAGCAGCCAAGAGTTCGGGGTTATGAACACTGAAGCTTTCTTT. This translates into CASSQEFGVMNTEAFF. V gene TRBV3-1 (or the pseudogene TRBV3-2) combines with J gene TRBJ1-1; D unresolved. V was cut by 0 bases and J by 0 bases, with 11 bases left in between. The CDR3 contains 16 residues. Germline-derived CDR1 and CDR2 are LGHDT and YNNKEL (reference sequence).

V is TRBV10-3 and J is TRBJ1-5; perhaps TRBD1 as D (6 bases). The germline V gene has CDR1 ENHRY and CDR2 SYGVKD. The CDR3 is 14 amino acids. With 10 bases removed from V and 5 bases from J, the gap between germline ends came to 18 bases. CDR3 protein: CASQGPRLDQPQHF. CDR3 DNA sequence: TGTGCCAGTCAGGGGCCCAGGCTAGATCAGCCCCAGCATTTT.

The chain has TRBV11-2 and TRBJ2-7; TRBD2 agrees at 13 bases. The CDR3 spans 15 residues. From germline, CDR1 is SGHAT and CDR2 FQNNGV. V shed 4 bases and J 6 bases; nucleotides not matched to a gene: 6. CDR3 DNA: TGTGCCAGCAGCTCCGGGACTAGCGGGATTATCGAGCAGTACTTC. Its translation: CASSSGTSGIIEQYF.

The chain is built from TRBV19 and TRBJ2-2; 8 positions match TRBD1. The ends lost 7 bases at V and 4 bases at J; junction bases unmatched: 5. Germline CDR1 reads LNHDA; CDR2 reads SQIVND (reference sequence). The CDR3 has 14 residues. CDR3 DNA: TGTGCCAGTACCCTCGGACAGGGCACCGGGGAGCTGTTTTTT. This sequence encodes CASTLGQGTGELFF. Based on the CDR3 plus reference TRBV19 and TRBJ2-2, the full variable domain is DGGITQSPKYLFRKEGQNVTLSCEQNLNHDAMYWYRQDPGQGLRLIYYSQIVNDFQKGDIAEGYSVSREKKESFPLTVTSAQKNPTAFYLCASTLGQGTGELFFGEGSRLTVL.

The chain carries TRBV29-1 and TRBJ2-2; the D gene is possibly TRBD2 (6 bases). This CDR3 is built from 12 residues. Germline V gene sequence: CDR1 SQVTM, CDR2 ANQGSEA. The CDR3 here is CGTGDSTGELFF. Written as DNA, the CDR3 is TGCGGAACGGGGGATAGCACCGGGGAGCTGTTTTTT.

Written as DNA, the CDR3 is TGTGCCAGCTCAGGACAGGAGAGCTACAATGAGCAGTTCTTC. Protein sequence: CASSGQESYNEQFF. The chain employs TRBV18 and TRBJ2-1; TRBD1 agrees at 7 bases. This CDR3 has 14 amino acids. V shed 5 bases, J shed 3 bases, and the junction held 4 bases outside the gene matches. Looked up from germline, CDR1 is KGHSH and CDR2 is LQKENI.

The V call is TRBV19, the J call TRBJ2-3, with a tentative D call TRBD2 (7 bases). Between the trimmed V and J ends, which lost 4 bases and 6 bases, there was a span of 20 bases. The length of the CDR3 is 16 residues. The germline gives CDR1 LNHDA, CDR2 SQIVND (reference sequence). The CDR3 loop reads CASSTTSLGGADTQYF. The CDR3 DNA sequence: TGTGCCAGTAGTACGACTAGCCTTGGGGGGGCGGATACGCAGTATTTT.

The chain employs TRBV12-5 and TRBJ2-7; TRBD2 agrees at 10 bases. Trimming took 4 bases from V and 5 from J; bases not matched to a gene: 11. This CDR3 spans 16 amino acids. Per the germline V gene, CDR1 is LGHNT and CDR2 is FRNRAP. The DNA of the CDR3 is TGTGCTAGTGGTTGGAACCGGGGACTAGCGCCCAACGAGCAGTACTTC. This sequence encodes CASGWNRGLAPNEQYF.

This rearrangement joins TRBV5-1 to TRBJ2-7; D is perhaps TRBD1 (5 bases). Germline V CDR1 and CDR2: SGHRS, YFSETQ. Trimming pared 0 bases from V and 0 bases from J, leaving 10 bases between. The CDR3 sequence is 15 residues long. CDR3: CASSLATGRSYEQYF. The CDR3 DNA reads TGCGCCAGCAGCTTGGCCACAGGACGCTCCTACGAGCAGTACTTC.

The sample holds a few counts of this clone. CDR3 loop: CASSYSILQGRNEQFF. The DNA for the CDR3 is TGTGCCAGCAGTTACTCGATACTCCAGGGGCGCAATGAGCAGTTCTTC. The chain combines TRBV6-5 with TRBJ2-1; possible D gene TRBD1, 6 bases. The V and J ends lost 0 bases and 6 bases respectively, with 15 bases between them. The CDR3 has 16 residues. Looked up from germline, CDR1 is MNHEY and CDR2 is SVGAGI.

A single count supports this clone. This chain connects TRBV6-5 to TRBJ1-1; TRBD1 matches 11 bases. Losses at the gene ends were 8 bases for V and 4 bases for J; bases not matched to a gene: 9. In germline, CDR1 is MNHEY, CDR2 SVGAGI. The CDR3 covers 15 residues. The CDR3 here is CASHPTGTGGTEAFF. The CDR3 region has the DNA TGTGCCAGCCACCCCACCGGGACAGGGGGCACTGAAGCTTTCTTT.

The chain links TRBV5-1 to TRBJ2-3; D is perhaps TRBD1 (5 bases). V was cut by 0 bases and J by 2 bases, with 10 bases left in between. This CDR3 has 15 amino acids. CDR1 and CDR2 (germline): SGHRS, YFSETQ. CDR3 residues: CASSLEGRPTDTQYF. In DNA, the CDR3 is TGCGCCAGCAGCTTGGAGGGGCGACCCACAGATACGCAGTATTTT.

The CDR3 DNA follows: TGTGCCAGCAGTTACCGGGACAGCGAAGCTTTCTTT. This gives the protein CASSYRDSEAFF. The chain uses TRBV6-5 and TRBJ1-1; 7 positions match TRBD1. The ends lost 2 bases at V and 8 bases at J; junction bases unmatched: 2. CDR1 is MNHEY, CDR2 SVGAGI, per germline. The length of the CDR3 is 12 residues.

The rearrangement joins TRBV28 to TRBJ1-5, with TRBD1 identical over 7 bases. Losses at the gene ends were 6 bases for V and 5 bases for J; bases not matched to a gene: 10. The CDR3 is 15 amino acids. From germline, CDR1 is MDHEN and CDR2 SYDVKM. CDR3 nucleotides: TGTGCCAGCAGGCCTGGACAGGACGATTATCAGCCCCAGCATTTT. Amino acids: CASRPGQDDYQPQHF.

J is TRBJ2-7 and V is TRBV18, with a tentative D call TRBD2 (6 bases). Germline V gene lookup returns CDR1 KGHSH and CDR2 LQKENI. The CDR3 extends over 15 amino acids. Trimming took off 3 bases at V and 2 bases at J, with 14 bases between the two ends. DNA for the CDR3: TGTGCCAGCTCACCGCCGGGACTTTCAACCTACGAGCAGTACTTC. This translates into CASSPPGLSTYEQYF.

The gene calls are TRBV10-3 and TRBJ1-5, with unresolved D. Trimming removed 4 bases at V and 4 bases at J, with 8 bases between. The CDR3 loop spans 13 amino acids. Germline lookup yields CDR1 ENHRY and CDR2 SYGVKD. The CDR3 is CAISVRENQPQHF. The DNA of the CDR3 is TGTGCCATCAGTGTCCGGGAGAATCAGCCCCAGCATTTT.

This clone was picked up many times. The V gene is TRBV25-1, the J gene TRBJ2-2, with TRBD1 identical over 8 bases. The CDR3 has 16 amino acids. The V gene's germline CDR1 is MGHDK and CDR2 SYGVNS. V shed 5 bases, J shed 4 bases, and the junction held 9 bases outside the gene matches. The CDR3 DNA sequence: TGTGCCAGCAGTAGCCTATATCAGGGGGCCACCGGGGAGCTGTTTTTT. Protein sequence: CASSSLYQGATGELFF.

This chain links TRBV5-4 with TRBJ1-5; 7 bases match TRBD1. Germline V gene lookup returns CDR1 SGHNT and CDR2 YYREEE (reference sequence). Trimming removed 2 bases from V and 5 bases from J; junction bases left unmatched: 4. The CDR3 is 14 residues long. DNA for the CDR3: TGTGCCAGCAGCTTACAGGGGACTGATCAGCCCCAGCATTTT. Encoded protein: CASSLQGTDQPQHF.

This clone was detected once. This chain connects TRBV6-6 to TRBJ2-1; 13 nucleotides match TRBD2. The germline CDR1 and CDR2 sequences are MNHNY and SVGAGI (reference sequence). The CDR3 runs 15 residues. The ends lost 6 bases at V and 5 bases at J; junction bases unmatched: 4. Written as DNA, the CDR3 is TGTGCCAGCAGGCCCACTAGCGGGAGGGACAATGAGCAGTTCTTC. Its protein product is CASRPTSGRDNEQFF.

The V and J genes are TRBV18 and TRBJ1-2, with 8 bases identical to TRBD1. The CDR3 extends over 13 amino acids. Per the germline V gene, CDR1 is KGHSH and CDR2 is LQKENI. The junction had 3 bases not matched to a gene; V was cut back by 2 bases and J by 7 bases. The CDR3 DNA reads TGTGCCAGCTCACCAGGGACAGGTTTTGGCTACACCTTC. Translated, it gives CASSPGTGFGYTF.